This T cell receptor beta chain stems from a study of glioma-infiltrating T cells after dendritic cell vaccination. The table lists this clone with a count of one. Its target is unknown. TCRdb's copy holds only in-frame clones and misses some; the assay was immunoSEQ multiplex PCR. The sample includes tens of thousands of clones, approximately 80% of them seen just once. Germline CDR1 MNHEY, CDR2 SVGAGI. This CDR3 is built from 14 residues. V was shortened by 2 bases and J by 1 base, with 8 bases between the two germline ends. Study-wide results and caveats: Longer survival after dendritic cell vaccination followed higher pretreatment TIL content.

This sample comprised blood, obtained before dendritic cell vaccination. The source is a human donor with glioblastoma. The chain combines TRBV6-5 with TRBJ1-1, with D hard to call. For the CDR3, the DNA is TGTGCCAGCAGTTACGGGCTTAAGAACACTGAAGCTTTCTTT. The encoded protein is CASSYGLKNTEAFF.